These 15 T cell receptor beta chains originate from one sample sequenced in a study of T cells in Graves' hyperthyroidism and ophthalmopathy. RNA transcripts gave rise to amplified TCR beta CDR3 regions. HTBI primers were the set used in a first-round RT-PCR of the TCR CDR3. One entry per CDR3 protein results from TCRdb running MiXCR on the multiplex PCR reads. The data contain a few hundred thousand distinct CDR3 sequences, approximately 13% of them singletons. The sample taken for sequencing was blood. These receptors all come from a woman between 40 and 55 years old with Graves' ophthalmopathy.

This clonotype was found many times. The V and J genes are TRBV12-3 or TRBV12-4 and TRBJ1-1; 7 positions match TRBD1. The CDR3 extends over 13 amino acids. Trimming at V came to 7 bases and at J to 2 bases, leaving 4 bases not matched to a gene. The CDR3 reads CASTYRGNTEAFF. CDR3 DNA: TGTGCCAGCACCTACAGGGGCAACACTGAAGCTTTCTTT.

This clonotype was found a few times. The gene calls are TRBV15 and TRBJ2-3; the match to TRBD2 covers 12 bases. This CDR3 is built from 18 residues. V shed 3 bases, J shed 4 bases, and the junction held 11 bases outside the gene matches. Germline assignment: CDR1 LNHNV and CDR2 YYDKDF (reference sequence). As DNA, the CDR3 is TGTGCCACCAGCAGCCTCGGACTAGCGGGAAGTTTCGCAGATACGCAGTATTTT. It codes for CATSSLGLAGSFADTQYF.

This clonotype was detected ten times or more. V and J are TRBV28 and TRBJ1-5, with D uncertain. The CDR3 extends over 14 amino acids. Per germline, CDR1 MDHEN and CDR2 SYDVKM. V gave up 2 bases and J gave up 7 bases, with 12 bases separating them. In nucleotides, the CDR3 is TGTGCCAGCAGTTTAAGTCTGGGCCTCCAGCCCCAGCATTTT. This codes for CASSLSLGLQPQHF.

This clonotype was picked up a small number of times. The chain joins TRBV30 to TRBJ1-1; D gene ambiguous. Trimming left V 2 bases short and J 1 base short, with 8 bases between. The germline gives CDR1 GTSNPN, CDR2 SVGIG (reference sequence). CDR3 length: 13 residues. In DNA, the CDR3 is TGTGCCTGGAGTCACGACGGGAACACTGAAGCTTTCTTT. Residues: CAWSHDGNTEAFF.

This clonotype was picked up a small number of times. This may be a read error, as it is one base from a much larger clone. The chain carries TRBV2 and TRBJ1-1, with D unclear. Germline values: CDR1 SNHLY, CDR2 FYNNEI. The CDR3 spans 13 residues. Trimming took off 5 bases at V and 4 bases at J, with 11 bases between the two ends. Written as DNA, the CDR3 is TGTGCCAGCAGTAAATATGCGAGCACTGAAGCTTTCTTT. Residues: CASSKYASTEAFF.

This clonotype was picked up many times. CDR3 in DNA: TGTGCCAGCAGTTCGGACAGTCTCACAGATACGCAGTATTTT. Amino acids: CASSSDSLTDTQYF. V gene TRBV12-3 or TRBV12-4 combines with J gene TRBJ2-3; TRBD1 might be the D (6 bases). This CDR3 has 14 amino acids. The V gene lost 4 bases and the J gene lost 2 bases, with 10 bases spanning the gap.

This clonotype was seen a handful of times. The chain employs TRBV3-1 and TRBJ1-4; D might be TRBD1 (5 bases). The CDR3 contains 17 residues. The V gene lost 0 bases and the J gene lost 5 bases, with 16 bases spanning the gap. CDR1 and CDR2 from the germline V gene are LGHDT and YNNKEL (reference sequence). The CDR3 DNA reads as TGTGCCAGCAGCCAAGATCTCAGGAGGGGAGAAAATGAAAAACTGTTTTTT. This translates into CASSQDLRRGENEKLFF.

This clonotype was seen a few times. This CDR3 is CASSPRLAGPDTQYF. The CDR3 nucleotides are TGTGCCAGCAGCCCTCGACTAGCGGGGCCTGATACGCAGTATTTT. The gene calls are TRBV5-6 and TRBJ2-3; 11 bases fit TRBD2. The ends lost 4 bases at V and 6 bases at J; junction bases unmatched: 7. Germline loops: CDR1 SGHDT, CDR2 YYEEEE. This CDR3 region has 15 residues. The variable domain in full, completed from reference TRBV5-6 and TRBJ2-3, reads DAGVTQSPTHLIKTRGQQVTLRCSPKSGHDTVSWYQQALGQGPQFIFQYYEEEERQRGNFPDRFSGHQFPNYSSELNVNALLLGDSALYLCASSPRLAGPDTQYFGPGTRLTVL.

This clonotype was counted ten times or more. The genes are TRBV11-2 and TRBJ1-2; 10 bases map to TRBD1. From germline, CDR1 is SGHAT and CDR2 FQNNGV. This CDR3 has 15 amino acids. The V gene end was trimmed by 0 bases and the J gene end by 6 bases; junction bases not matched to a gene: 4. CDR3 bases: TGTGCCAGCAGCTTAGACCGGGACAGGGGTCATGGCTACACCTTC. This gives the protein CASSLDRDRGHGYTF.

The gene calls are TRBV20-1 and TRBJ1-3; D not resolved. The CDR3 consists of 17 residues. Per germline, CDR1 DFQATT and CDR2 SNEGSKA (reference sequence). Trimming cost V 5 bases and J 4 bases, with 24 bases left between them. CDR3 residues: CSAAPNPSGPQGNTIYF. The CDR3 bases are TGCAGTGCTGCCCCGAATCCTTCTGGTCCGCAGGGAAACACCATATATTTT.

The chain employs TRBV7-2 and TRBJ2-4; tentative D call: TRBD1 (6 bases). V was pared by 3 bases and J by 10 bases, with 16 bases between. Germline V gene sequence: CDR1 SGHTA, CDR2 FQGNSA. The CDR3 spans 14 residues. This chain's CDR3 is CASSFPGHSKIQYF. In nucleotides, the CDR3 is TGTGCCAGCAGCTTCCCGGGACACTCCAAAATTCAGTACTTC. The full variable domain, with the rest looked up from reference TRBV7-2 and TRBJ2-4, is GAGVSQSPSNKVTEKGKDVELRCDPISGHTALYWYRQSLGQGLEFLIYFQGNSAPDKSGLPSDRFSAERTGGSVSTLTIQRTQQEDSAVYLCASSFPGHSKIQYFGAGTRLSVL.

In this sample, this clonotype turned up many times. The chain couples TRBV27 to TRBJ1-5; a possible D gene is TRBD1 (5 bases). Germline V gene lookup returns CDR1 MNHEY and CDR2 SMNVEV (reference sequence). CDR3 size: 16 residues. Trimming left V 5 bases short and J 4 bases short, with 18 bases between. As DNA, the CDR3 is TGTGCCAGCAGTCCCGCCGGGGGGGAGAAGAATCAGCCCCAGCATTTT. It codes for CASSPAGGEKNQPQHF.

V gene TRBV5-1 combines with J gene TRBJ1-1; 7 bases fit TRBD1. Germline values: CDR1 SGHRS, CDR2 YFSETQ. V gave up 5 bases and J gave up 4 bases; unmatched junction bases: 8. The CDR3 extends over 14 amino acids. DNA of the CDR3: TGCGCCAGCAGTTTTGGGACAGCGAGCACTGAAGCTTTCTTT. This gives the protein CASSFGTASTEAFF.

Worth noting for this clonotype: Just one base apart from a much larger clone, this may be a read error. This sequence joins TRBV5-1 and TRBJ2-1; 11 bases line up with TRBD1. Germline V gives CDR1 SGHRS, CDR2 YFSETQ. The CDR3 runs to 16 residues. CDR3: CASSYTGTGGWNEQLF. The CDR3 region has the DNA TGCGCCAGCAGCTATACCGGGACAGGGGGTTGGAATGAGCAGCTCTTC.

This clonotype was detected many times. The genes are TRBV12-3 or TRBV12-4 and TRBJ1-5, with TRBD1 as a possible D gene (6 bases). The V end lost 2 bases, the J end lost 0 bases, and 11 bases lay between the germline ends. The CDR3 spans 16 residues. CDR3 DNA sequence: TGTGCCAGCAGTTTATCCAGGGGATATAGCAATCAGCCCCAGCATTTT. Its translation is CASSLSRGYSNQPQHF.